Listed below are T cell receptor beta chains from one sample, sequenced in a study of shared clonotypes between healthy human individuals. Only in-frame clones appear in the TCRdb table, and some are missing; sequencing was by immunoSEQ multiplex PCR. The repertoire has over a million clones, approximately 98.5% of them found once; the top ten carry around 0.38%. Sequences were obtained from naive CD4+ T cells sorted from blood. Receptor source: a man aged 30 to 39 in good health. Each CDR3 is given with its conserved first and last residue. The order of the fields is clone size, D gene, V gene, J gene, CDR3 protein, CDR3 DNA. The D gene is left open where the match is weak. Not every row has a clone size; where given, it reads once, few, many or a size class.

clone size: NA
D gene: TRBD2
V gene: TRBV10-1
J gene: TRBJ2-1
CDR3 protein: CASSELAGGNEQFF
CDR3 DNA: TGCGCCAGCAGTGAACTAGCGGGAGGCAATGAGCAGTTCTTC

clone size: NA
D gene: NA
V gene: TRBV30
J gene: TRBJ1-1
CDR3 protein: CAWTPPLPSEAFF
CDR3 DNA: TGTGCCTGGACCCCTCCCCTGCCATCTGAAGCTTTCTTT

clone size: NA
D gene: NA
V gene: TRBV19
J gene: TRBJ2-6
CDR3 protein: CASSVGGANVLTF
CDR3 DNA: TGTGCCAGTAGTGTCGGTGGGGCCAACGTCCTGACTTTC

clone size: few
D gene: NA
V gene: TRBV9
J gene: TRBJ2-2
CDR3 protein: CASSVGVTGELFF
CDR3 DNA: TGTGCCAGCAGCGTAGGAGTCACCGGGGAGCTGTTTTTT

clone size: once
D gene: NA
V gene: TRBV5-1
J gene: TRBJ1-1
CDR3 protein: CASRQEPNTEAFF
CDR3 DNA: TGCGCCAGCCGCCAAGAGCCGAACACTGAAGCTTTCTTT

clone size: NA
D gene: TRBD1
V gene: TRBV29-1
J gene: TRBJ2-7
CDR3 protein: CSAGTVSYEQYF
CDR3 DNA: TGCAGCGCCGGGACAGTTTCCTACGAGCAGTACTTC

clone size: NA
D gene: TRBD2
V gene: TRBV14
J gene: TRBJ2-1
CDR3 protein: CASSQIQGLAYNEQFF
CDR3 DNA: TGTGCCAGCAGCCAAATTCAGGGACTAGCCTACAATGAGCAGTTCTTC

clone size: NA
D gene: NA
V gene: TRBV11-3
J gene: TRBJ1-2
CDR3 protein: CASTGDGYTF
CDR3 DNA: TGTGCCAGCACAGGGGACGGCTACACCTTC

clone size: NA
D gene: NA
V gene: TRBV7-2
J gene: TRBJ2-3
CDR3 protein: CASSLGRTDTQYF
CDR3 DNA: TGTGCCAGCAGCTTAGGGCGCACAGATACGCAGTATTTT

clone size: NA
D gene: TRBD2
V gene: TRBV9
J gene: TRBJ2-7
CDR3 protein: CASSVAAIAGKNEQYF
CDR3 DNA: TGTGCCAGCAGCGTAGCGGCAATAGCGGGAAAGAACGAGCAGTACTTC

clone size: NA
D gene: NA
V gene: TRBV7-8
J gene: TRBJ2-6
CDR3 protein: CASNPGPGANVLTF
CDR3 DNA: TGTGCCAGCAACCCAGGGCCCGGGGCCAACGTCCTGACTTTC